These T cell receptor beta chains were read from a single sample in a study of OX40 agonist ivuxolimab in advanced cancers. Clones were sequenced by immunoSEQ multiplex PCR, and TCRdb holds only the in-frame ones, with some missing. The sample consists of 50,000 to 70,000 clones, about nine tenths of them appearing once. This specimen was CD4+ or CD8+ T cells sorted from blood, taken in a trial of the OX40 agonist ivuxolimab. Receptors were obtained from an adult with an advanced solid tumor such as melanoma, head and neck, liver or kidney cancer. The CDR3 runs from the conserved cysteine through the conserved F or W. The D gene is left open where the match is weak. For some rows the clone size is stated as once, few or many, or as a class when expanded; others skip it.

j_gene | v_gene | d_gene | abundance | CDR3nt | CDR3aa
TRBJ2-5 | TRBV28 | NA | NA | TGTGCCAGCAGTGGGTCGCGGCAGGGTAAAGAGACCCAGTACTTC | CASSGSRQGKETQYF
TRBJ2-7 | TRBV6-6 | TRBD1 | NA | TGTGCCAGCATTAACACACAGGGGGCGCCCTACGAGCAGTACTTC | CASINTQGAPYEQYF
TRBJ2-5 | TRBV5-1 | NA | NA | TGCGCCAGCAGCTTCGAGGGAGAGACCCAGTACTTC | CASSFEGETQYF
TRBJ2-1 | TRBV29-1 | NA | once | TGCAGCGTTGACCAGGCTTACTCCTACAATGAGCAGTTCTTC | CSVDQAYSYNEQFF
TRBJ1-5 | TRBV28 | NA | NA | TGTGCCAGCAGTTTGGGGGGGCTCCCTGGGCCCCAGCATTTT | CASSLGGLPGPQHF
TRBJ2-7 | TRBV7-8 | NA | NA | TGTGCCAGCAGCCCCCCCTTCGGGGGTTACGAGCAGTACTTC | CASSPPFGGYEQYF
TRBJ1-1 | TRBV5-1 | NA | NA | TGCGCCAGCAGCTTGGGGGGCGGATATGAAGCTTTCTTT | CASSLGGGYEAFF
TRBJ1-6 | TRBV5-1 | TRBD1 | once | TGCGCCAGCAGCTCCGGGACAGCGGCCTATAATTCACCCCTCCACTTT | CASSSGTAAYNSPLHF
TRBJ2-3 | TRBV9 | NA | few | TGTGCCAGCAGCGTAGCAGGGGGGGGCACAGATACGCAGTATTTT | CASSVAGGGTDTQYF
TRBJ2-6 | TRBV11-2 | NA | NA | TGTGCCAGCAGCTTAGTCCCGGGGTCTGGGGCCAACGTCCTGACTTTC | CASSLVPGSGANVLTF
TRBJ2-1 | TRBV21-1 | NA | NA | TGTGCCAGCAGCAAAGTCCTAAATTCCTACAATGAGCAGTTCTTC | CASSKVLNSYNEQFF
TRBJ2-7 | TRBV2 | NA | NA | TGTGCCAGCATACTACAGGGAGAGCAGTACTTC | CASILQGEQYF
TRBJ1-5 | TRBV4-1 | NA | NA | TGCGCCAGCAGCCCGGAGTTGGGACGGCAGCCCCAGCATTTT | CASSPELGRQPQHF
TRBJ2-5 | TRBV27 | NA | NA | TGTGCCAGCCAACCACAGGGTGAGACGGAGACCCAGTACTTC | CASQPQGETETQYF
TRBJ2-3 | TRBV18 | NA | NA | TGTGCCAGCTCACAAGGACAGGGTCTTACTAGCGTTCGGTATTTT | CASSQGQGLTSVRYF
TRBJ2-3 | TRBV7-9 | TRBD1 | NA | TGTGCCAGCAGCTCACAGGGGGATACGCAGTATTTT | CASSSQGDTQYF
TRBJ1-3 | TRBV6-5 | NA | NA | TGTGCCAGCAGTTACTCATTCAGCTCTGGAAACACCATATATTTT | CASSYSFSSGNTIYF